Presented here are 22 T cell receptor beta chains from one specimen sequenced in a study of neoadjuvant anti-PD-1 for oral cavity cancer. The time point denotes: after neoadjuvant nivolumab, at surgical resection. Data came from immunoSEQ multiplex PCR; TCRdb stores just in-frame clones and leaves some out. The repertoire holds over 25,000 clones, with 80% as singletons. Sequencing used PBMCs, obtained after nivolumab (anti-PD-1) treatment. These receptors all stem from a person between 40 and 85 years old with oral cavity squamous cell carcinoma.

The CDR3 loop reads CASSGTGGNEKLFF. CDR3 DNA sequence: TGTGCCAGCAGCGGGACAGGGGGGAATGAAAAACTGTTTTTT. J is TRBJ1-4 and V is TRBV7-9; 11 nucleotides align to TRBD1. This CDR3 comprises 14 residues. CDR1 is SEHNR and CDR2 is FQNEAQ in the germline V gene (reference sequence). J gave up 5 bases and V 5 bases, and 1 base lay outside the gene matches. The complete variable domain, with remaining parts taken from reference TRBV7-9 and TRBJ1-4, reads DTGVSQNPRHKITKRGQNVTFRCDPISEHNRLYWYRQTLGQGPEFLTYFQNEAQLEKSRLLSDRFSAERPKGSFSTLEIQRTEQGDSAMYLCASSGTGGNEKLFFGSGTQLSVL.

The V call is TRBV6-4, the J call TRBJ2-3, with 16 nucleotides matching TRBD2. V was pared by 3 bases and J by 4 bases, with 1 base of the junction left unmatched. Germline lookup yields CDR1 MRHNA and CDR2 SNTAGT. The CDR3 runs 16 residues. CDR3 in amino acids: CASSEGLAGGPDTQYF. In DNA form, the CDR3 reads TGTGCCAGCAGTGAGGGACTAGCGGGGGGGCCAGATACGCAGTATTTT.

The V and J genes are TRBV19 and TRBJ2-6, with a tentative D call TRBD1 (5 bases). V was pared by 5 bases and J by 1 base, with 12 bases between. The CDR3 extends over 16 amino acids. Germline V gene data show CDR1 as LNHDA and CDR2 as SQIVND (reference sequence). CDR3 coding DNA: TGTGCCAGTAGTGGGGCCCTAGGATCTGGGGCCAACGTCCTGACTTTC. As protein: CASSGALGSGANVLTF. Filled out from reference TRBV19 and TRBJ2-6, the complete variable domain reads DGGITQSPKYLFRKEGQNVTLSCEQNLNHDAMYWYRQDPGQGLRLIYYSQIVNDFQKGDIAEGYSVSREKKESFPLTVTSAQKNPTAFYLCASSGALGSGANVLTFGAGSRLTVL.

This clone was seen just once. The chain is built from TRBV20-1 and TRBJ2-3, with D maybe TRBD2 (5 bases). Germline values: CDR1 DFQATT, CDR2 SNEGSKA (reference sequence). The CDR3 has 11 amino acids. Trimming cost V 3 bases and J 4 bases, with 5 bases left between them. CDR3 sequence reads: CSASGADTQYF. CDR3 nucleotides: TGCAGTGCTAGCGGGGCAGATACGCAGTATTTT.

This sequence joins TRBV7-2 and TRBJ2-7; the match to TRBD2 covers 10 bases. CDR3 size: 14 residues. V lost 5 bases and J lost 4; bases outside the gene matches: 5. Germline-derived CDR1 and CDR2 are SGHTA and FQGNSA. As DNA, the CDR3 is TGTGCCAGCAGCCCCAGTAGCGGGGGGTACGAGCAGTACTTC. It is translated as CASSPSSGGYEQYF.

The genes are TRBV18 and TRBJ2-3; 13 bases fit TRBD2. V lost 0 bases, J lost 0 bases, and 6 bases stayed unmatched. CDR3 length: 19 residues. Germline assignment: CDR1 KGHSH and CDR2 LQKENI. The CDR3 DNA reads TGTGCCAGCTCACCACCGAAGACTAGCGGGGGGAAGAGCACAGATACGCAGTATTTT. Translated: CASSPPKTSGGKSTDTQYF.

As DNA, the CDR3 is TGTGCCAGCAGCGGGTTAGGGGCGGCCAACTATGGCTACACCTTC. It yields the protein CASSGLGAANYGYTF. The V gene is TRBV7-9, the J gene TRBJ1-2; D might be TRBD1 (5 bases). The germline V and J ends were trimmed by 5 bases and 2 bases, with 15 bases remaining between them. The length of the CDR3 is 15 residues. Germline-derived CDR1 and CDR2 are SEHNR and FQNEAQ (reference sequence).

V is TRBV11-2 and J is TRBJ2-5, with 13 bases matching TRBD2. The CDR3 extends over 17 amino acids. V lost 4 bases to trimming and J lost 3 bases; unmatched junction nucleotides: 8. The germline V gene has CDR1 SGHAT and CDR2 FQNNGV. CDR3 protein: CASSSSLAGGREETQYF. Written as DNA, the CDR3 is TGTGCCAGCAGCTCCTCACTAGCGGGGGGGCGTGAAGAGACCCAGTACTTC.

The chain couples TRBV7-3 to TRBJ2-2, with D possibly matching TRBD2 (7 bases). The V end was cut by 2 bases, the J end by 4 bases, with 11 bases between. Germline V gene lookup returns CDR1 SGHTA and CDR2 FQGTGA. This CDR3 spans 15 amino acids. The CDR3 sequence: CASSLAGAGTGELFF. CDR3 DNA: TGTGCCAGCAGCTTAGCGGGGGCGGGCACCGGGGAGCTGTTTTTT.

The genes are TRBV7-2 and TRBJ2-5; D is perhaps TRBD1 or TRBD2 (5 bases each). CDR3 length equals 13 residues. Germline values: CDR1 SGHTA, CDR2 FQGNSA. Trimming removed 5 bases at V and 5 bases at J, with 12 bases between. CDR3 amino acids: CASSMGPRETQYF. CDR3 DNA sequence: TGTGCCAGCAGCATGGGACCTCGGGAGACCCAGTACTTC.

This clone was seen once. The chain joins TRBV9 to TRBJ1-2; possibly TRBD1 for D (5 bases). CDR1 is SGDLS, CDR2 YYNGEE, per germline. The length of the CDR3 is 13 residues. Trimming took 0 bases from V and 7 from J, leaving 10 bases between them. The CDR3 region has the DNA TGTGCCAGCAGCGTAGAAGGGGCAGGTGGCTACACCTTC. Encoded protein: CASSVEGAGGYTF.

The V and J genes are TRBV7-3 and TRBJ2-1; TRBD1 agrees at 8 bases. Germline-derived CDR1 and CDR2 are SGHTA and FQGTGA. The CDR3 spans 15 residues. J lost 7 bases, V lost 5 bases, and 10 bases had no gene match. The CDR3 loop is CASSPGQGGLNEQFF. CDR3 DNA sequence: TGTGCCAGCAGCCCCGGACAGGGAGGACTAAATGAGCAGTTCTTC.

The chain carries TRBV27 and TRBJ1-2; 7 bases line up with TRBD1. The CDR3 is 13 residues long. Looked up from germline, CDR1 is MNHEY and CDR2 is SMNVEV (reference sequence). V shed 6 bases, J shed 4 bases, and the junction held 5 bases outside the gene matches. For the CDR3, the DNA is TGTGCCAGCAGCCAGACAGGGAGCTATGGCTACACCTTC. Translating it yields CASSQTGSYGYTF.

V and J are TRBV7-9 and TRBJ2-7, with 7 positions matching TRBD1. The CDR3 length is 17 residues. V dropped 5 bases and J dropped 7; count of bases not matched to a gene: 20. The V gene's germline CDR1 is SEHNR and CDR2 FQNEAQ (reference sequence). In DNA, the CDR3 is TGTGCCAGCAGCCCAATCACAGGGGACCACTTTGTTAAAGAGCAGTACTTC. Protein: CASSPITGDHFVKEQYF.

The chain couples TRBV12-5 to TRBJ2-1; 14 bases are a match to TRBD2. The CDR3 totals 18 residues. Germline V gene sequence: CDR1 LGHNT, CDR2 FRNRAP. V shed 6 bases, J shed 0 bases, and the junction held 7 bases outside the gene matches. The CDR3 sequence: CASGKTGLAGGSYNEQFF. Here the CDR3 DNA reads TGTGCTAGTGGGAAAACTGGACTAGCGGGGGGCTCCTACAATGAGCAGTTCTTC.

This rearrangement joins TRBV10-3 to TRBJ2-3, with 8 bases lining up with TRBD1. The J segment lost 1 base and the V segment lost 6 bases, leaving 3 bases of the junction unmatched. In germline, CDR1 is ENHRY, CDR2 SYGVKD. This CDR3 is built from 14 residues. CDR3 residues: CAIRGQGRTDTQYF. CDR3 nucleotides: TGTGCCATCAGAGGACAGGGACGCACAGATACGCAGTATTTT.

The V call is TRBV28, the J call TRBJ1-5, with TRBD1 as a possible D gene (5 bases). V lost 5 bases and J lost 6, with 17 bases in between. Germline V gives CDR1 MDHEN, CDR2 SYDVKM. There are 15 residues in the CDR3. DNA for the CDR3: TGTGCCAGCAGTCCCCCGGGTGGGGCGCGTCAGCCCCAGCATTTT. This encodes CASSPPGGARQPQHF.

This clone has just one count. This sequence joins TRBV29-1 and TRBJ2-1; the match to TRBD2 covers 7 bases. The CDR3 extends over 16 amino acids. V shed 7 bases and J 1 base; nucleotides not matched to a gene: 13. Germline V lookup: CDR1 SQVTM, CDR2 ANQGSEA. CDR3 bases: TGCAGCGCCTTGGGAGGGGCTGGAATTTCCTACAATGAGCAGTTCTTC. Translated: CSALGGAGISYNEQFF.

J is TRBJ2-5 and V is TRBV5-4, with 8 bases aligning to TRBD1. The J segment lost 5 bases and the V segment lost 4 bases, leaving 7 bases of the junction unmatched. CDR3 length equals 14 residues. Germline V CDR1 and CDR2: SGHNT, YYREEE (reference sequence). This CDR3 reads CASSMDRVSETQYF. The DNA for the CDR3 is TGTGCCAGCAGCATGGACAGGGTTAGTGAGACCCAGTACTTC.

This sequence joins TRBV18 and TRBJ1-5, with D perhaps TRBD1 (5 bases). CDR1 KGHSH and CDR2 LQKENI come from the germline V gene. There are 16 residues in the CDR3. V lost 3 bases and J 0 bases, leaving 12 bases between the germline ends. CDR3 region: CASSPAGTASNQPQHF. The CDR3 DNA follows: TGTGCCAGCTCACCTGCAGGGACGGCTAGCAATCAGCCCCAGCATTTT.

This sequence joins TRBV5-1 and TRBJ2-3; possible D gene TRBD1, 6 bases. Trimming took off 0 bases at V and 0 bases at J, with 11 bases between the two ends. Germline CDR1 and CDR2: SGHRS and YFSETQ. This CDR3 is built from 16 residues. CDR3 sequence reads: CASSLVGAHSTDTQYF. CDR3 DNA sequence: TGCGCCAGCAGCTTGGTGGGGGCCCATAGCACAGATACGCAGTATTTT. Using reference TRBV5-1 and TRBJ2-3 for the parts outside the CDR3, the full variable domain is KAGVTQTPRYLIKTRGQQVTLSCSPISGHRSVSWYQQTPGQGLQFLFEYFSETQRNKGNFPGRFSGRQFSNSRSEMNVSTLELGDSALYLCASSLVGAHSTDTQYFGPGTRLTVL.

This clone has a handful of counts. The chain carries TRBV5-1 and TRBJ2-7; a possible D gene is TRBD1 (6 bases). The CDR3 runs 19 residues. Germline assignment: CDR1 SGHRS and CDR2 YFSETQ. V was trimmed by 1 base and J by 3 bases, leaving 26 bases between them. DNA of the CDR3: TGCGCCAGCAGCTTGCGGGTGTTGTTTTCAGGGGTGGAGGTCTACGAGCAGTACTTC. Amino acid sequence: CASSLRVLFSGVEVYEQYF. The full variable domain, completed using reference TRBV5-1 and TRBJ2-7, is KAGVTQTPRYLIKTRGQQVTLSCSPISGHRSVSWYQQTPGQGLQFLFEYFSETQRNKGNFPGRFSGRQFSNSRSEMNVSTLELGDSALYLCASSLRVLFSGVEVYEQYFGPGTRLTVT.